This T cell receptor (beta chain) derives from a study of T cell responses to AZD1222 COVID-19 vaccine. Clones were read by immunoSEQ multiplex PCR, and TCRdb kept only the in-frame ones, dropping some. Here the sample spans about 130,000 clones, around 84% being singletons. As for this clone: Its antigen is unknown.

Looked up from germline, CDR1 is SGHDT and CDR2 is YYEEEE. The CDR3 sequence is 13 residues long. V lost 3 bases, J lost 7 bases, and 2 bases stayed unmatched. Overall study results and limits: Nearly half of the spike-specific TCRs reportedly recognize variant regions that carry no mutations. The donors showed a predominance of white British ancestry and of females, with possible underestimation of clonal diversity. Only a handful of AZD1222 recipients, six or seven in all, had baseline seropositivity.

The chain has TRBV5-6 and TRBJ2-1; 9 positions match TRBD1. The source is an adult in good health. This specimen was peripheral blood, taken on day 0 of AZD1222 vaccination. CDR3 nucleotide sequence: TGTGCCAGCAGCTGGACAGGGGATAATGAGCAGTTCTTC. It codes for CASSWTGDNEQFF.